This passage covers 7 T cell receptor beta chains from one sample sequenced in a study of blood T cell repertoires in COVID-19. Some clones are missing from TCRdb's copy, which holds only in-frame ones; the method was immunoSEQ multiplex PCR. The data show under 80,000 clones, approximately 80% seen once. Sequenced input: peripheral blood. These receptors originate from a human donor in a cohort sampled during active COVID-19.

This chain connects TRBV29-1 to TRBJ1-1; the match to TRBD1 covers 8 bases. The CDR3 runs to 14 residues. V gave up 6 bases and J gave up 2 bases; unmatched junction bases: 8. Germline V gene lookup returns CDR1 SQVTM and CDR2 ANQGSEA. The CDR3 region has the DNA TGCAGCGTCTTACGGACAGGGCGAAACACTGAAGCTTTCTTT. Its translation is CSVLRTGRNTEAFF.

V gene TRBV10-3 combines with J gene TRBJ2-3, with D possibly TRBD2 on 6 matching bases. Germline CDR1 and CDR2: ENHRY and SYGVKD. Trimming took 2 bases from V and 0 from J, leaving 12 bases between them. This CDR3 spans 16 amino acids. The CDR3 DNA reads TGTGCCATCAGTGAGGTCGGCCGGGGGAGCACAGATACGCAGTATTTT. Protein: CAISEVGRGSTDTQYF.

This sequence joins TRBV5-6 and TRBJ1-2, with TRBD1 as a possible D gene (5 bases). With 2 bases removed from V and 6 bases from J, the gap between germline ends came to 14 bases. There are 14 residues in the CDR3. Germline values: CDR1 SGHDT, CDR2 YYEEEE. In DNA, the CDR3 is TGTGCCAGCAGCTTTGGCAGATGGGGCCATGGCTACACCTTC. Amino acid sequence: CASSFGRWGHGYTF. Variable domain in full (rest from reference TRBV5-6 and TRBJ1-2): DAGVTQSPTHLIKTRGQQVTLRCSPKSGHDTVSWYQQALGQGPQFIFQYYEEEERQRGNFPDRFSGHQFPNYSSELNVNALLLGDSALYLCASSFGRWGHGYTFGSGTRLTVV.

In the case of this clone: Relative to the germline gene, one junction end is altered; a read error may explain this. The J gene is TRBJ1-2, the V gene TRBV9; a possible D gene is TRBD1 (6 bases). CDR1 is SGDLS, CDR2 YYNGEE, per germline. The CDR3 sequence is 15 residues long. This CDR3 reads CASSVAGRGNYGYTF. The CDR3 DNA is TGTGCCAGCAGCGTAGCGGGCAGGGGAAACTACGGCTACACCTTC.

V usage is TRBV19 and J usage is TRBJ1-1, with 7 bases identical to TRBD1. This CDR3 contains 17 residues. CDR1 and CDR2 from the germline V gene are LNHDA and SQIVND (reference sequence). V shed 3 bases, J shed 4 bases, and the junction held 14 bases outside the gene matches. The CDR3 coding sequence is TGTGCCAGTAGTATGAGCCAGGGGGTAGGTCTGAGCACTGAAGCTTTCTTT. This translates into CASSMSQGVGLSTEAFF. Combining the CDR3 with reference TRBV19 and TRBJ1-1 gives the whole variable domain DGGITQSPKYLFRKEGQNVTLSCEQNLNHDAMYWYRQDPGQGLRLIYYSQIVNDFQKGDIAEGYSVSREKKESFPLTVTSAQKNPTAFYLCASSMSQGVGLSTEAFFGQGTRLTVV.

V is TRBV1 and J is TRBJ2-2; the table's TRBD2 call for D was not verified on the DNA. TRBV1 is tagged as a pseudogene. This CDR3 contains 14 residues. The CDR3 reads CTSSRVPRVGELFF. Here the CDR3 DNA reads TGCACCAGCAGCCGGGTCCCTCGGGTCGGGGAGCTGTTTTTT.

CDR3 DNA: TGTGCCAGCAGTACCGTCCTCATGCGGCGTATCTATTCCAAAAACATTCAGTACTTC. Protein product: CASSTVLMRRIYSKNIQYF. V and J are TRBV6-4 and TRBJ2-4; no clear D. V shed 5 bases and J shed 2 bases, with 25 bases lying between them. This CDR3 is built from 19 residues. Germline assignment: CDR1 MRHNA and CDR2 SNTAGT.